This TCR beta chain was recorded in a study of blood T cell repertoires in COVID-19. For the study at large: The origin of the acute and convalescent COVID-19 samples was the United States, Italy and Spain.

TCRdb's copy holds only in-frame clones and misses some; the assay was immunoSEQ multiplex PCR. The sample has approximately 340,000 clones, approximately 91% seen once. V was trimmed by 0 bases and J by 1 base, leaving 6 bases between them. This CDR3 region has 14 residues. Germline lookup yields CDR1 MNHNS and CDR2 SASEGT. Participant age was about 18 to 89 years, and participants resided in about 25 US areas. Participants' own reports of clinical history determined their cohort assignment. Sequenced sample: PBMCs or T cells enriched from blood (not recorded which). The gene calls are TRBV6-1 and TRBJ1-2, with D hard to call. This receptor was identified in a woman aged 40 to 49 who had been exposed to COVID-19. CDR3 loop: CASSEAGGNYGYTF. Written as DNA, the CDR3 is TGTGCCAGCAGTGAAGCGGGAGGTAACTATGGCTACACCTTC.